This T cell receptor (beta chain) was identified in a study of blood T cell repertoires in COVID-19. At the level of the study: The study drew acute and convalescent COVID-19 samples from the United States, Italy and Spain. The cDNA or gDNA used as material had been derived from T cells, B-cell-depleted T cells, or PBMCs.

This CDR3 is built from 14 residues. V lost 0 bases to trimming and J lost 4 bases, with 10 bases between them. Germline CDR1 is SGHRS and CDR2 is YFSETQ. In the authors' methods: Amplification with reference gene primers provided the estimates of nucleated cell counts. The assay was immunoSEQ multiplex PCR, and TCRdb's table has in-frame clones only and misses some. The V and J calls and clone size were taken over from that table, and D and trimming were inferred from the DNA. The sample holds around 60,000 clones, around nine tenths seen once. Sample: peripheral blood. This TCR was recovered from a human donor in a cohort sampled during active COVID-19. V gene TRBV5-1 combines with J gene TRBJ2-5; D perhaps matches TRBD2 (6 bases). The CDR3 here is CASSLGAGRETQYF. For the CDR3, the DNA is TGCGCCAGCAGCTTGGGTGCGGGACGAGAGACCCAGTACTTC.